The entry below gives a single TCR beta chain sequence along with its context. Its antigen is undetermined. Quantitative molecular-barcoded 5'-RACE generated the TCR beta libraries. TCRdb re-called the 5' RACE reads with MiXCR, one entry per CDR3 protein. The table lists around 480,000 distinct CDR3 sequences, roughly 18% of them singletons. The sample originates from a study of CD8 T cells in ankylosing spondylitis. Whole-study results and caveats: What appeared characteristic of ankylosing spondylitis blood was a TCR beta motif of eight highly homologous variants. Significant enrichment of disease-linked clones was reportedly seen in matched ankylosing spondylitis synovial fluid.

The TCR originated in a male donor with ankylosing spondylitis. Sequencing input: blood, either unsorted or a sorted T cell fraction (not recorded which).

The CDR3 is CASSQDRFSGGQETQYF. CDR3 nucleotides: TGTGCCAGCAGCCAAGATCGATTTAGTGGAGGCCAAGAGACCCAGTACTTC. V and J are TRBV4-2 and TRBJ2-5; possible D gene TRBD2, 5 bases. V was trimmed by 0 bases and J by 1 base, leaving 15 bases between them. CDR3 length: 17 amino acids. Germline values: CDR1 LGHNA, CDR2 YNFKEQ.